These T cell receptor beta chains were read from a single sample in a study of shared clonotypes between healthy human individuals. Only in-frame clones appear in the TCRdb table, and some are missing; sequencing was by immunoSEQ multiplex PCR. The repertoire includes 660,000 or so clones, roughly 95% of them detected once, and approximately 0.12% sits in the top ten. Sequenced sample: naive CD8+ T cells sorted from blood. The origin of the receptors is a woman aged 25 to 39 in good health. CDR3s leave out the opening cysteine and the closing phenylalanine or tryptophan. Only part of the rows carry a size: once, few, many, or a class if the clone is expanded.

TRBJ2-3 | TRBV2 | - | ASRGRGRRDTQY
TRBJ2-7 | TRBV27 | - | ASSFSTSGPTYEQY
- | TRBV4-2 | - | ASSQDWDLQYEQY
TRBJ2-2 | TRBV7-9 | - | ASSFGPTGELF
TRBJ2-5 | TRBV6-1 | - | ASSERVYGETQY
TRBJ1-1 | TRBV28 | - | ASSYRLTGGMAF
TRBJ2-7 | TRBV6-5 | - | ASGNRGRRGYEQY
TRBJ1-1 | TRBV27 | - | ASSLVGGDAF
TRBJ2-5 | TRBV11-2 | - | ASSTGQRQETQY
TRBJ1-4 | TRBV6-6 | once | ASSYRGGDLLEKLF
TRBJ2-5 | TRBV28 | - | ASSLGRQATGETQY
TRBJ2-3 | TRBV13 | - | ASSLEAGPDTQY
TRBJ2-1 | TRBV11-3 | - | ASSEGHLSHNEQF
TRBJ1-5 | TRBV9 | - | ASSRDRGSNQPQH
TRBJ2-3 | TRBV4-1 | - | ASSQDRLAEGRPTDTQY